The 23 T cell receptor beta chains listed next were all sequenced from one sample in a study of T-cell memory formation after mild COVID-19. TCRdb reprocessed the 5' RACE reads via MiXCR and lists one record per CDR3 protein. The sample contains hundreds of thousands of distinct CDR3 sequences, 25% to 30% of which appear only once. Sequences were obtained from PBMCs or a T cell subset sorted from them (not recorded which). The receptors shown here come from an adult woman who had mild COVID-19 (a few samples of this study predate the infection). Cell type and time point are not known.

For the CDR3, the DNA is TGTGCCAGCAGTGAAGACTGGCGACAGCCCAGCTCCTACGAGCAGTACTTC. Its protein is CASSEDWRQPSSYEQYF. This chain links TRBV2 with TRBJ2-7; tentatively, D is TRBD1 (5 bases). CDR1 is SNHLY, CDR2 FYNNEI, per germline. V was shortened by 1 base and J by 0 bases, with 16 bases between the two germline ends. This CDR3 spans 17 amino acids.

Worth noting for this clonotype: In this CDR3 the conserved last residue, phenylalanine or tryptophan, is missing, so a read error is likely. The DNA is omitted, as the CDR3 cannot be located on it reliably, and the CDR3 follows TCRdb's listing. J is TRBJ2-7 and V is TRBV7-9; TRBD1 was called by the table and not checked on the DNA. With termini counted, the CDR3 has 12 amino acids. Germline V gives CDR1 SEHNR, CDR2 FQNEAQ (reference sequence). CDR3 amino acids: CASSSMGQGWGL.

The rearrangement links TRBV11-3 to TRBJ2-1; D is uncertain. V lost 0 bases, J lost 2 bases, and 8 bases lay in between. This CDR3 spans 15 amino acids. CDR1 is SGHNT, CDR2 YENEEA, per germline. CDR3 residues: CASSLDIQPYNEQFF. CDR3 sequence (DNA): TGTGCCAGCAGCTTAGATATCCAGCCCTACAATGAGCAGTTCTTC.

The table lists this clonotype with a few counts. This chain joins TRBV25-1 and TRBJ2-7; D possibly corresponds to TRBD2 (6 bases). The germline V and J ends were trimmed by 7 bases and 2 bases, with 18 bases remaining between them. This CDR3 has 15 amino acids. Germline CDR1 and CDR2: MGHDK and SYGVNS. CDR3 in amino acids: CASTDLSGDPYEQYF. Here the CDR3 DNA reads TGTGCCAGCACCGACCTGTCGGGGGACCCCTACGAGCAGTACTTC.

This clonotype was recorded a few times. V is TRBV5-1 and J is TRBJ2-3; D remains unclear. The germline gives CDR1 SGHRS, CDR2 YFSETQ. The V end was cut by 0 bases, the J end by 4 bases, with 6 bases between. The CDR3 spans 13 residues. The CDR3 is CASSLAFADTQYF. As DNA, the CDR3 is TGCGCCAGCAGCTTGGCTTTCGCAGATACGCAGTATTTT.

The J gene is TRBJ2-7, the V gene TRBV13; TRBD2 aligns across 7 bases. The CDR3 length is 20 residues. Germline V lookup: CDR1 PRHDT, CDR2 FYEKMQ (reference sequence). V dropped 5 bases and J dropped 6; count of bases not matched to a gene: 28. Written as DNA, the CDR3 is TGTGCCAGCAGCAGTTTTCCTCCTACGGTCGTGAGGGAGGGCCGGGGCGAGCAGTACTTC. Translating it yields CASSSFPPTVVREGRGEQYF.

This chain links TRBV24-1 with TRBJ2-2; D is undetermined. Germline values: CDR1 KGHDR, CDR2 SFDVKD. CDR3 length: 17 residues. V was trimmed by 0 bases and J by 1 base, leaving 11 bases between them. CDR3 sequence: CATSDLKGTMNTGELFF. The CDR3 DNA reads TGTGCCACCAGTGATTTGAAGGGAACAATGAACACCGGGGAGCTGTTTTTT.

The chain combines TRBV12-3 or TRBV12-4 with TRBJ1-2, with D maybe TRBD1 (6 bases). The V end was cut by 6 bases, the J end by 4 bases, with 9 bases between. The CDR3 is made up of 12 amino acids. CDR3 region: CASRSDSYGYTF. DNA for the CDR3: TGTGCCAGCAGGTCGGACAGCTATGGCTACACCTTC.

This clonotype was detected only a few times. The chain couples TRBV7-9 to TRBJ2-5, with D tentatively TRBD1 (5 bases). The CDR3 has 15 amino acids. The germline V gene encodes CDR1 SEHNR and CDR2 FQNEAQ (reference sequence). V lost 4 bases to trimming and J lost 1 base, with 13 bases between them. CDR3 in amino acids: CASSSYDSFQETQYF. The CDR3 DNA sequence: TGTGCCAGCAGCTCCTACGACAGTTTCCAAGAGACCCAGTACTTC.

The chain has TRBV13 and TRBJ2-7; maybe TRBD2 (6 bases). V lost 5 bases and J 2 bases, leaving 16 bases between the germline ends. This CDR3 is built from 15 residues. Germline values: CDR1 PRHDT, CDR2 FYEKMQ (reference sequence). The CDR3 DNA sequence: TGTGCCAGCAGCCCCCGGGGGTTGATTACCTACGAGCAGTACTTC. Residues: CASSPRGLITYEQYF.

The genes are TRBV20-1 and TRBJ1-2; D remains unclear. CDR3 length equals 12 residues. V was shortened by 3 bases and J by 8 bases, with 13 bases between the two germline ends. CDR1 and CDR2 (germline): DFQATT, SNEGSKA (reference sequence). This chain's CDR3 is CSARTDGEGYTF. CDR3 in DNA: TGCAGTGCTAGGACCGATGGGGAAGGCTACACCTTC.

This chain links TRBV29-1 with TRBJ2-3, with 7 bases aligning to TRBD1. This CDR3 has 13 amino acids. J gave up 4 bases and V 6 bases, and 7 bases lay outside the gene matches. The germline CDR1 and CDR2 sequences are SQVTM and ANQGSEA. CDR3 sequence: CSVPGQRPDTQYF. In nucleotides, the CDR3 is TGCAGCGTGCCGGGACAGCGACCAGATACGCAGTATTTT.

This clonotype was picked up one time. J is TRBJ1-2 and V is TRBV7-2; D uncertain. Germline V lookup: CDR1 SGHTA, CDR2 FQGNSA. V lost 5 bases, J lost 4 bases, and 17 bases lay in between. The CDR3 sequence is 15 residues long. DNA of the CDR3: TGTGCCAGCAGCCCGGGCCCTCTATCGGCCTATGGCTACACCTTC. This sequence encodes CASSPGPLSAYGYTF.

This sequence joins TRBV2 and TRBJ1-2; D ambiguous. The CDR3 runs 12 residues. Trimming took 2 bases from V and 2 from J, leaving 3 bases between them. Germline V CDR1 and CDR2: SNHLY, FYNNEI. This chain's CDR3 is CASSETNYGYTF. As DNA, the CDR3 is TGTGCCAGCAGTGAAACCAACTATGGCTACACCTTC.

This clonotype was seen more than once but under ten times. V and J are TRBV29-1 and TRBJ2-3; D unclear. Deletions cut 6 bases from V and 1 base from J, with 8 bases between. Germline-derived CDR1 and CDR2 are SQVTM and ANQGSEA. The CDR3 sequence is 12 residues long. In nucleotides, the CDR3 is TGCAGCGTCGACCAGGGCACAGATACGCAGTATTTT. This encodes CSVDQGTDTQYF.

This clonotype was counted ten times or more. The chain combines TRBV18 with TRBJ2-7; 11 bases agree with TRBD1. V lost 6 bases to trimming and J lost 1 base; unmatched junction nucleotides: 5. The CDR3 length is 15 residues. CDR1 is KGHSH and CDR2 is LQKENI in the germline V gene. The CDR3 is CASSYGQGASYEQYF. CDR3 sequence (DNA): TGTGCCAGCTCTTATGGACAGGGGGCATCCTACGAGCAGTACTTC.

The table lists this clonotype with a few counts. J is TRBJ1-2 and V is TRBV4-3; D is perhaps TRBD1 (5 bases). This CDR3 is built from 16 residues. Trimming cost V 0 bases and J 2 bases, with 13 bases left between them. Germline CDR1 and CDR2: LGHNA and YSLEER. The CDR3 DNA follows: TGCGCCAGCAGCCAAGAAGTTATCGGGGCCAACTATGGCTACACCTTC. Protein: CASSQEVIGANYGYTF.

This clonotype was observed a few times. The chain uses TRBV9 and TRBJ2-7, with TRBD2 matching over 9 bases. The germline V gene has CDR1 SGDLS and CDR2 YYNGEE. Trimming took 0 bases from V and 5 from J; bases not matched to a gene: 6. The CDR3 spans 15 residues. The CDR3 sequence: CASSVAAGGPDEQYF. The CDR3 nucleotides are TGTGCCAGCAGCGTAGCGGCGGGAGGGCCTGACGAGCAGTACTTC. The full variable domain, its missing parts supplied by reference TRBV9 and TRBJ2-7, is DSGVTQTPKHLITATGQRVTLRCSPRSGDLSVYWYQQSLDQGLQFLIQYYNGEERAKGNILERFSAQQFPDLHSELNLSSLELGDSALYFCASSVAAGGPDEQYFGPGTRLTVT.

The gene calls are TRBV19 and TRBJ2-3; 10 nucleotides agree with TRBD1. CDR3 length equals 12 residues. CDR1 and CDR2 (germline): LNHDA, SQIVND (reference sequence). CDR3 nucleotides: TGTGCGTCCGGGACAGGGGTTGATACGCAGTATTTT. Its protein product is CASGTGVDTQYF.

The chain's CDR3 is CASSYSSGGETQYF. CDR3 in DNA: TGTGCCAGCAGTTACTCGTCCGGCGGGGAGACCCAGTACTTC. The rearrangement uses TRBV6-5 and TRBJ2-5; D may be TRBD2 (5 bases). Germline-derived CDR1 and CDR2 are MNHEY and SVGAGI. This CDR3 is built from 14 residues. V gave up 0 bases and J gave up 5 bases, with 10 bases separating them.

This clonotype was detected only a few times. The chain combines TRBV7-6 with TRBJ2-5; 9 bases agree with TRBD2. The V segment lost 1 base and the J segment 1 base; nucleotides outside the gene matches: 16. The CDR3 is made up of 20 amino acids. Germline lookup yields CDR1 SGHVS and CDR2 FNYEAQ. The CDR3 protein is CASSLGVWRGLAGLQETQYF. CDR3 nucleotides: TGTGCCAGCAGCTTAGGAGTTTGGAGGGGGCTAGCGGGACTCCAAGAGACCCAGTACTTC. Variable domain in full (rest from reference TRBV7-6 and TRBJ2-5): GAGVSQSPRYKVTKRGQDVALRCDPISGHVSLYWYRQALGQGPEFLTYFNYEAQQDKSGLPNDRFSAERPEGSISTLTIQRTEQRDSAMYRCASSLGVWRGLAGLQETQYFGPGTRLLVL.

This clonotype was counted between two and nine times. J is TRBJ2-1 and V is TRBV4-2; the match to TRBD1 covers 11 bases. The CDR3 has 18 residues. Germline values: CDR1 LGHNA, CDR2 YNFKEQ. The ends lost 4 bases at V and 9 bases at J; junction bases unmatched: 17. CDR3 protein: CASSRSLTGTGGSIEQFF. The DNA for the CDR3 is TGTGCCAGCAGCCGAAGTCTCACCGGGACAGGGGGATCAATTGAGCAGTTCTTC.

This clonotype has more than one count but fewer than ten. The chain has TRBV12-3 or TRBV12-4 and TRBJ2-7; TRBD2 aligns across 11 bases. CDR3 length equals 15 residues. The V and J ends lost 6 bases and 4 bases, in that order; junction bases with no gene match: 8. CDR3 sequence: CASSQLAGVGYEQYF. The DNA of the CDR3 is TGTGCCAGCAGCCAACTAGCGGGAGTTGGGTACGAGCAGTACTTC.